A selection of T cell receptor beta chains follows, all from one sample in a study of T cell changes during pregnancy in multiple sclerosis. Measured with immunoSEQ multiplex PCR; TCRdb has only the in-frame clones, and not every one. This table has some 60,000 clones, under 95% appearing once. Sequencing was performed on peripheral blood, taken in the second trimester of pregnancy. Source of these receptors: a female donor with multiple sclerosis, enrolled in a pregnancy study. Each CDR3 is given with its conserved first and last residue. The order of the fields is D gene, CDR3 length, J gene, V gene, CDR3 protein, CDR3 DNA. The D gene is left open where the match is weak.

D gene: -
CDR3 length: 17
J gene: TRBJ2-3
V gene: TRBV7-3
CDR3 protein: CASSFHPRQADTDTQYF
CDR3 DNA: TGTGCCAGCAGCTTCCACCCGAGACAGGCAGACACAGATACGCAGTATTTT

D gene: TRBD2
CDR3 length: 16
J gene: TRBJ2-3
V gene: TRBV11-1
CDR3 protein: CASSSRLAGEADTQYF
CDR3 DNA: TGTGCCAGCAGCTCCAGACTAGCGGGGGAGGCAGATACGCAGTATTTT

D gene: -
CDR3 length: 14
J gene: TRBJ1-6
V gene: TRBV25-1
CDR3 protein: CASSRLLGGSPLHF
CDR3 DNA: TGTGCCAGCAGTAGGCTACTCGGCGGTTCACCCCTCCACTTT

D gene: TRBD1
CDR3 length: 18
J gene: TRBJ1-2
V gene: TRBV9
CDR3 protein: CASSAPLLPDRGLYGYTF
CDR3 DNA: TGTGCCAGCAGCGCGCCGTTACTCCCGGACAGGGGACTTTATGGCTACACCTTC

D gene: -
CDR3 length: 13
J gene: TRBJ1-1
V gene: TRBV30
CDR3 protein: CAWRAGYDTEAFF
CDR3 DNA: TGTGCCTGGAGAGCAGGGTATGATACTGAAGCTTTCTTT

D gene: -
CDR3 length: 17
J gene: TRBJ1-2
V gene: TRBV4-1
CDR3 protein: CASSQELRGGVRHGYTF
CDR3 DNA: TGCGCCAGCAGCCAAGAATTAAGGGGGGGCGTACGACATGGCTACACCTTC

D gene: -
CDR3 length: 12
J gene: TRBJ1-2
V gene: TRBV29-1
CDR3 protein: CSVEIRADGYTF
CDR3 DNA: TGCAGCGTTGAAATCAGGGCAGATGGCTACACCTTC

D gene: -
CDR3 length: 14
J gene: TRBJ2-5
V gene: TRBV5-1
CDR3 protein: CASSRLGFSETQYF
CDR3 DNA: TGCGCCAGCAGCCGTCTGGGCTTCTCGGAGACCCAGTACTTC

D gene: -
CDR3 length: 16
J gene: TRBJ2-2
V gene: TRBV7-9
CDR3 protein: CASSPRVDTVFGELFF
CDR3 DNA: TGTGCCAGCAGCCCAAGGGTGGACACTGTGTTCGGGGAGCTGTTTTTT

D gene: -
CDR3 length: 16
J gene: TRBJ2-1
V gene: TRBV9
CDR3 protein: CASSGPLAQYSNEQFF
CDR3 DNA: TGTGCCAGCAGCGGGCCTCTAGCGCAATACTCCAATGAGCAGTTCTTC

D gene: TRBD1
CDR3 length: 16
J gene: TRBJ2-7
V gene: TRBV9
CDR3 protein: CASSEKRGQGSYEQYF
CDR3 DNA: TGTGCCAGCAGCGAAAAACGGGGACAGGGCTCCTACGAGCAGTACTTC

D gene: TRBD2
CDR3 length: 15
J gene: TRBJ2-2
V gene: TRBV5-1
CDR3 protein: CASSLALAGPGELFF
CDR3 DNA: TGCGCCAGCAGCTTGGCCTTAGCGGGCCCCGGGGAGCTGTTTTTT

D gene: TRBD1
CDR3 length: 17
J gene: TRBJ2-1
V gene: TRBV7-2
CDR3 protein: CASSISRGDSSYNEQFF
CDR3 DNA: TGTGCCAGCAGCATCTCTCGAGGGGACAGCTCCTACAATGAGCAGTTCTTC

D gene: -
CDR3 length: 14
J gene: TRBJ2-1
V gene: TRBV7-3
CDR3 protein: CASSSRGSYNEQFF
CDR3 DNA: TGTGCCAGCAGCTCTCGGGGTAGCTACAATGAGCAGTTCTTC

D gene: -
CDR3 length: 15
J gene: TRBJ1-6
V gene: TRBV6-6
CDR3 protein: CASSERGTEGSPLHF
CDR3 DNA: TGTGCCAGCAGTGAGAGAGGGACGGAGGGCTCACCCCTCCACTTT

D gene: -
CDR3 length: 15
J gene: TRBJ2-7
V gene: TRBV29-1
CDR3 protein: CSVSPGTLDNYEQYF
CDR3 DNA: TGCAGCGTTTCACCCGGGACATTGGATAACTACGAGCAGTACTTC

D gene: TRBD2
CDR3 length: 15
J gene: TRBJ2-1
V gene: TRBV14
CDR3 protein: CASSLLSAGGAEQFF
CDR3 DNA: TGTGCCAGCAGCCTCCTAAGCGCGGGGGGCGCGGAGCAGTTCTTC

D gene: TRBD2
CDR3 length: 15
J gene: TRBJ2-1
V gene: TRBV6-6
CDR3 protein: CASSLTSGGLNEQFF
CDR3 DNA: TGTGCCAGCAGTCTGACTAGCGGGGGCCTCAATGAGCAGTTCTTC

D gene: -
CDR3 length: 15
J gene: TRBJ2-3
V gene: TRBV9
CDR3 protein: CASSVEQGRTDTQYF
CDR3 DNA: TGTGCCAGCAGCGTAGAACAGGGTAGGACAGATACGCAGTATTTT

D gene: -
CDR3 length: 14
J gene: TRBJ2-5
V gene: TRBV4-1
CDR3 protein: CASSKIGGQETQYF
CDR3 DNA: TGCGCCAGCAGCAAAATCGGGGGTCAAGAGACCCAGTACTTC

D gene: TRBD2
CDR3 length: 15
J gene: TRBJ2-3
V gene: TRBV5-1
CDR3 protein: CASSLGLAGEDTQYF
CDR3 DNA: TGCGCCAGCAGCTTAGGACTAGCGGGGGAAGATACGCAGTATTTT

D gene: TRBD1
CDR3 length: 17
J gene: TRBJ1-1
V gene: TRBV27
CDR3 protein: CASSPTGTGTMNTEAFF
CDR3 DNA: TGTGCCAGCAGTCCAACCGGGACAGGGACTATGAACACTGAAGCTTTCTTT

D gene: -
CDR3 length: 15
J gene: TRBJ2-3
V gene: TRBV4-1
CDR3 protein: CASSQVWSATNTQYF
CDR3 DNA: TGCGCCAGCAGCCAAGTATGGTCTGCTACGAATACGCAGTATTTT